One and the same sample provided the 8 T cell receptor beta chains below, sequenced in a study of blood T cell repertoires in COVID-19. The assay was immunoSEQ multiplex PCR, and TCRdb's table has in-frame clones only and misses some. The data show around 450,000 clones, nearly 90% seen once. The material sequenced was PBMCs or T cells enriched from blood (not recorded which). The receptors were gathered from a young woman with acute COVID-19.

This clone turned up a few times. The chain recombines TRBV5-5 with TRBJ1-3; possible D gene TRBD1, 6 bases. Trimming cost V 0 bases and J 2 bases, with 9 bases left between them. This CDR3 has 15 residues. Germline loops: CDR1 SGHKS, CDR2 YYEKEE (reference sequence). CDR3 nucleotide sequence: TGTGCCAGCAGCTTGGCCGGGACACCTGGAAACACCATATATTTT. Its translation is CASSLAGTPGNTIYF.

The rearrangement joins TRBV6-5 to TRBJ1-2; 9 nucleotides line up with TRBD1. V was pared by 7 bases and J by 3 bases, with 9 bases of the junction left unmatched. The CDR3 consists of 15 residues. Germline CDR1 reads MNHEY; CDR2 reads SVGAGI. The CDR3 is CASNERTGVHYGYTF. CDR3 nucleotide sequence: TGTGCCAGCAACGAGAGGACAGGGGTGCACTATGGCTACACCTTC.

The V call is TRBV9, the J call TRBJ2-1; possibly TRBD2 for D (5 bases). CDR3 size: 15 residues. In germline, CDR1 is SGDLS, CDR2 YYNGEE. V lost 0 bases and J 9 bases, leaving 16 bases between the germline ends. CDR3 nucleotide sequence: TGTGCCAGCAGCGTAGATCCTAGAAACCGGGGTGAGCAGTTCTTC. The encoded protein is CASSVDPRNRGEQFF.

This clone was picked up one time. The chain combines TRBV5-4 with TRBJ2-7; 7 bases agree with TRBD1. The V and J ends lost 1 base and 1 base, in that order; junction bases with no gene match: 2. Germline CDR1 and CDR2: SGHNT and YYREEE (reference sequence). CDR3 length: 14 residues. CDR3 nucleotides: TGTGCCAGCAGCTTGAGGGACAGATCCTACGAGCAGTACTTC. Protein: CASSLRDRSYEQYF.

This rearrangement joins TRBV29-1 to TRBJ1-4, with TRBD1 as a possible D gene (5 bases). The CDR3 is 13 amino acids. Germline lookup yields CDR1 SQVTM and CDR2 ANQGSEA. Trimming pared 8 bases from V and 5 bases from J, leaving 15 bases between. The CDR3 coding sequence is TGCAGCCCATGTGGAAAGGGGAATGAAAAACTGTTTTTT. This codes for CSPCGKGNEKLFF.

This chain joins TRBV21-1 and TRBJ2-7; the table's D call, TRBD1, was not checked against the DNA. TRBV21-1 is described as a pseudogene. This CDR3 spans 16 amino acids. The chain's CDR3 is CASSKVGTATSYEQYF. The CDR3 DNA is TGTGCCAGCAGCAAAGTGGGGACAGCGACCTCCTACGAGCAGTACTTC.

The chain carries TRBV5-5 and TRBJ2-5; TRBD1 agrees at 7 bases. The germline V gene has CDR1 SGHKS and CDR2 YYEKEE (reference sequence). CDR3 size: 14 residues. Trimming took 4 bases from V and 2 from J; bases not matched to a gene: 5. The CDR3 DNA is TGTGCCAGCAGCCTCCGGACAGGTCAAGAGACCCAGTACTTC. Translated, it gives CASSLRTGQETQYF.

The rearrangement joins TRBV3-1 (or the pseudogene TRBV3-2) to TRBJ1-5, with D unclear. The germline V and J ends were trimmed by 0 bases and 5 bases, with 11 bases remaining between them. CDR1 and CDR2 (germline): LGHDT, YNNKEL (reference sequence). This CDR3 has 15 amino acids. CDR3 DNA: TGTGCCAGCAGCCAAGATGAAAGAACAGATCAGCCCCAGCATTTT. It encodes CASSQDERTDQPQHF.